This T cell receptor (beta chain) originates from a study of blood T cell repertoires in COVID-19. Study at large: Samples came from the United States, Italy and Spain, spanning acute and convalescent COVID-19. Nucleic acid was either cDNA or gDNA, and it came from T cells, B-cell-depleted T cells, or PBMCs.

V was pared by 5 bases and J by 3 bases, with 8 bases of the junction left unmatched. CDR1 is SGHTA and CDR2 is FQGNSA in the germline V gene. This CDR3 comprises 16 residues. TCRdb keeps only in-frame clones here, not all; method: immunoSEQ multiplex PCR. Of 68,000 or so clones in the sample, roughly three quarters are singletons; the top ten hold roughly 9.8%. Source material: peripheral blood. The V gene is TRBV7-2, the J gene TRBJ2-2, with 8 bases aligning to TRBD2. The sequence came from a woman aged 50 to 60 with acute or convalescent COVID-19. The CDR3 loop is CASSQSSGSYTGELFF. The CDR3 bases are TGTGCCAGCAGCCAGTCAAGCGGGAGTTACACCGGGGAGCTGTTTTTT.